This T cell receptor beta chain derives from a study of cytomegalovirus exposure and HLA in healthy donors. Overall study results and limits: Reports credit the classifier with highly specific, highly sensitive diagnosis of cytomegalovirus status. An analysis was carried out at a later point. It showed that HLA-associated TCR beta chains were more clonally expanded than equally common non-associated chains. Cytomegalovirus association was assigned to about 150 TCR beta chains.

V gave up 1 base and J gave up 4 bases; unmatched junction bases: 14. Germline CDR1 SGHVS, CDR2 FNYEAQ. There are 18 residues in the CDR3. As for this clone: Its antigen is still unknown.

The PCR had 60 Vbeta and 13 Jbeta primers. This table comes from immunoSEQ multiplex PCR, and its TCRdb copy is limited to in-frame clones, with some not included. The sample consists of roughly 120,000 clones, approximately 80% of them appearing once. This TCR came from a male donor in good health and CMV-seronegative. Material for sequencing was PBMCs. The J gene is TRBJ2-7, the V gene TRBV7-6; 9 bases fit TRBD1. CDR3: CASSLVGTGFEGGYEQYF. DNA for the CDR3: TGTGCCAGCAGCTTAGTGGGGACAGGGTTCGAAGGGGGATACGAGCAGTACTTC.